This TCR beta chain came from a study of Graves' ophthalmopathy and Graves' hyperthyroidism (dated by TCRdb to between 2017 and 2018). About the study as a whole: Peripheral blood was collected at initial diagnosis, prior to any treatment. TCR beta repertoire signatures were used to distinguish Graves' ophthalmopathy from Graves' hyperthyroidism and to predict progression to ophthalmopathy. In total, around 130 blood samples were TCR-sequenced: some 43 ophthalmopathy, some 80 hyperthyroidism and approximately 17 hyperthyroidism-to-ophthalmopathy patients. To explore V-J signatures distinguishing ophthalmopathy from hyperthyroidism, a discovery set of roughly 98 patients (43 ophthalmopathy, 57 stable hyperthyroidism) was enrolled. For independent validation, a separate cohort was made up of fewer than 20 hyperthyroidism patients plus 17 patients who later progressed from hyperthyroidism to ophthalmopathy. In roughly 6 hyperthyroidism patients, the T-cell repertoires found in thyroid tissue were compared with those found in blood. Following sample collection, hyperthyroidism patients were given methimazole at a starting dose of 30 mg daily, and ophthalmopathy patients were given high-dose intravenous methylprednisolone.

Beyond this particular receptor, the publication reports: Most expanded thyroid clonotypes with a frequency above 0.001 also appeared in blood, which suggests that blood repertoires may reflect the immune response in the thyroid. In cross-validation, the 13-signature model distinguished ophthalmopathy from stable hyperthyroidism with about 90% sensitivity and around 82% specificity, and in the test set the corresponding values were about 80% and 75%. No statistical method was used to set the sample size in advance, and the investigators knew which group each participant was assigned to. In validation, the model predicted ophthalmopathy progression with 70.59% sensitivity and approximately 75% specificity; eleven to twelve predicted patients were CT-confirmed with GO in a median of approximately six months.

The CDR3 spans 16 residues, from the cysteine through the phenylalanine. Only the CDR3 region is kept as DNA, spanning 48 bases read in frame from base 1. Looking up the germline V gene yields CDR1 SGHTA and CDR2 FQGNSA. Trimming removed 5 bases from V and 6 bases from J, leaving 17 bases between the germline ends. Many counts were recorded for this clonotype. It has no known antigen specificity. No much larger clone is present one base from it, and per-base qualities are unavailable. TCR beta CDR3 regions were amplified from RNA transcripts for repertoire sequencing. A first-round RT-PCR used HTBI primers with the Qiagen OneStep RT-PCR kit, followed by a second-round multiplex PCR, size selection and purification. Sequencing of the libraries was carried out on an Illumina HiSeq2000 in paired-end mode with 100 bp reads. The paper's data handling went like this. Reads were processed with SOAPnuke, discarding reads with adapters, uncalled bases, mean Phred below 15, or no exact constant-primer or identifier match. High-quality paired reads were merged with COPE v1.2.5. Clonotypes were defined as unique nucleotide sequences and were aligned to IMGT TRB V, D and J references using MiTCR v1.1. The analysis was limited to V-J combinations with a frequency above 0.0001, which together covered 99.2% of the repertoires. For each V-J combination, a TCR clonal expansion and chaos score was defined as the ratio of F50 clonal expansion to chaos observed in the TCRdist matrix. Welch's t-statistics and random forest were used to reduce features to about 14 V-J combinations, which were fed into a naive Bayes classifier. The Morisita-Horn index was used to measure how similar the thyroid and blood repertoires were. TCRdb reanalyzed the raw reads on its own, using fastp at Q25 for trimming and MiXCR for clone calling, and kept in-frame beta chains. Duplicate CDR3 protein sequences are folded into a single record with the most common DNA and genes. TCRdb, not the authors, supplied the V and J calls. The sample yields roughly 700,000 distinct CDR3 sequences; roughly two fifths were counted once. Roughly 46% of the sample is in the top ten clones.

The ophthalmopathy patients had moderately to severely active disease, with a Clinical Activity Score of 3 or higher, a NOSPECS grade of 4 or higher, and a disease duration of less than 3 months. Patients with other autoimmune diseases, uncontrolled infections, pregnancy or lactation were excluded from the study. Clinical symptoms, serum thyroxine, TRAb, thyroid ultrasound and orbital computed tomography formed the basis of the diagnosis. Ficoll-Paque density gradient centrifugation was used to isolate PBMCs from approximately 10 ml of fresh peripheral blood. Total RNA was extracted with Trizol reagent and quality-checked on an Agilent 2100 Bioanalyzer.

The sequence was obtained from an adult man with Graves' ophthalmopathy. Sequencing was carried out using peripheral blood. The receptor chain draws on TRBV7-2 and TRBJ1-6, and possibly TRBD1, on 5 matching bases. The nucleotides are TGTGCCAGCAGCCCTACGCAGGGTTTGCGTAATTCACCCCTCCACTTT. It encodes CASSPTQGLRNSPLHF. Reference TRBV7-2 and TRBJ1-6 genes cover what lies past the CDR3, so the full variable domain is GAGVSQSPSNKVTEKGKDVELRCDPISGHTALYWYRQSLGQGLEFLIYFQGNSAPDKSGLPSDRFSAERTGGSVSTLTIQRTQQEDSAVYLCASSPTQGLRNSPLHFGNGTRLTVT.